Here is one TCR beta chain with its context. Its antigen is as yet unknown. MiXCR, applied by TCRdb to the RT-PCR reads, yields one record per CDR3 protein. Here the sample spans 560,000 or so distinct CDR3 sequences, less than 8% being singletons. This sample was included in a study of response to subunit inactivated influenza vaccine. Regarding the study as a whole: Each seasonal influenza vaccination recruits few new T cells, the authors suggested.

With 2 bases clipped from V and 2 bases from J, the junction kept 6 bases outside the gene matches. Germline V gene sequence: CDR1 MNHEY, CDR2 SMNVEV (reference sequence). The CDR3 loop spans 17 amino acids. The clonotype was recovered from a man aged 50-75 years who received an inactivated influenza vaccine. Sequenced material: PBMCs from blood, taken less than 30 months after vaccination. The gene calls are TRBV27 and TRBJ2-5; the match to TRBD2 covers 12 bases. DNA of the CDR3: TGTGCCAGCAGTTTACTGGCTAGCGGGGGGGCTCAAGAGACCCAGTACTTC. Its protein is CASSLLASGGAQETQYF.